This record looks at one T cell receptor (beta chain) sequence and its context. Its antigen is currently unknown. At one end the junction does not follow the germline gene, possibly because of a read error. This sample was taken from a study of tumor-infiltrating lymphocytes in primary liver carcinoma. Study-wide points: It was observed that only about 7-25% of the top clones appeared in every one of the five tumor regions.

The CDR3 contains 16 residues. The germline gives CDR1 GTSNPN, CDR2 SVGIG (reference sequence). Each 20-30 mg portion of unsorted bulk tissue served as the source for co-extraction of RNA and DNA. A primer matching the constant region was used to make TCR beta cDNA from approximately 0.45 ug of total RNA. Sequencing libraries for TCR beta derived from three nested multiplex PCR rounds that used slightly modified ARM-PCR. The first two PCR rounds, roughly 9 cycles each, used TRBV1-TRBV30 forward primers and a C-beta reverse primer. TCRdb re-analysed the multiplex PCR reads in MiXCR, keeping a single row per CDR3 protein. This table holds over 95,000 distinct CDR3 sequences, roughly 69% found once.

This chain links TRBV30 with TRBJ2-6; TRBD1 matches at 7 bases. This clonotype originated in an older woman with primary liver carcinoma and hepatitis B virus infection. Material: liver tumor tissue from sampling region 5. Regarding subset: tumor region T5, tumor centre. The CDR3 loop reads CASSTGPGAGANVLTF. As DNA, the CDR3 is TGTGCCAGCTCGACAGGGCCTGGGGCTGGGGCCAACGTCCTAACTTTC.